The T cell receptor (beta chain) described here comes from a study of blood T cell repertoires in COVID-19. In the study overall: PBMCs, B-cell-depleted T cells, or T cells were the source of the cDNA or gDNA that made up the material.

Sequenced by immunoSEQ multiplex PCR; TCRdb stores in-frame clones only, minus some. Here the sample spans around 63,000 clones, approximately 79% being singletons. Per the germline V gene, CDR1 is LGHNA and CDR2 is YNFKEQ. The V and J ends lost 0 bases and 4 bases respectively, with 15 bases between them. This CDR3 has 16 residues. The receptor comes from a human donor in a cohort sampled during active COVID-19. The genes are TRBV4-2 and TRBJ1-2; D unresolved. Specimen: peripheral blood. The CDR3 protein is CASSQDLGSRFYGYTF. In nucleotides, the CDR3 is TGTGCCAGCAGCCAAGATTTGGGCAGCCGATTCTATGGCTACACCTTC.